This record covers a single T cell receptor (beta chain). Its antigen remains unidentified. The data were obtained in a study of cytomegalovirus exposure and HLA in healthy donors. Study observations and caveats: A later analysis revealed that TCR association rates differed between HLA loci, peaking at DRB1 and bottoming out at HLA-C.

This CDR3 has 14 amino acids. Trimming pared 3 bases from V and 3 bases from J, leaving 11 bases between. Germline V gene lookup returns CDR1 SGHVS and CDR2 FQNEAQ. PCR involved 60 Vbeta and 13 Jbeta primers. Sequenced by immunoSEQ multiplex PCR; TCRdb stores in-frame clones only, minus some. Of 120,000 or so clones listed, over 70% were seen once; the top ten hold roughly 3.5%. The clonotype originates from a woman aged 45-59 years in good health and CMV-seronegative. The specimen was PBMCs. J is TRBJ2-5 and V is TRBV7-8, with D maybe TRBD1 (6 bases). CDR3 region: CASSLTPGEETQYF. The DNA of the CDR3 is TGTGCCAGCAGCTTGACGCCAGGGGAAGAGACCCAGTACTTC.